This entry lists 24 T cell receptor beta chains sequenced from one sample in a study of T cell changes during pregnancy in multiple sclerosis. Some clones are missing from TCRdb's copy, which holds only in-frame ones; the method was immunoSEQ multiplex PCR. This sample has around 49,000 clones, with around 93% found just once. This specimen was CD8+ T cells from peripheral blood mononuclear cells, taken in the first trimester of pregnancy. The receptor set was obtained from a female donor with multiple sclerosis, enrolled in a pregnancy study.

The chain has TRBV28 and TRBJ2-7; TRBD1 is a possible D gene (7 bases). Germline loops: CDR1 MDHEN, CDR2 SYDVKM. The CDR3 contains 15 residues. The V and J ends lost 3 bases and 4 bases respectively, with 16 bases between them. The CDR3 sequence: CASSFRGTGAYEQYF. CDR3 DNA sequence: TGTGCCAGCAGTTTCAGGGGGACTGGAGCGTACGAGCAGTACTTC.

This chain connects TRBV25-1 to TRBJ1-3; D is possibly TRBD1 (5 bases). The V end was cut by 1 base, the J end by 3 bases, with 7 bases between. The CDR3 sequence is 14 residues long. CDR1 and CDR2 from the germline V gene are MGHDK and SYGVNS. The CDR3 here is CASSESGLGNTIYF. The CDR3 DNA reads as TGTGCCAGCAGTGAATCAGGGCTTGGAAACACCATATATTTT.

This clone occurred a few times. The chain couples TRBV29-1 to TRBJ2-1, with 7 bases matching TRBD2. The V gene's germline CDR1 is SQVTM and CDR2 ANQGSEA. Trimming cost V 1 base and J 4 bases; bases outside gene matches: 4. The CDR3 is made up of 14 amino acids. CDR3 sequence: CSVEGLADYNEQFF. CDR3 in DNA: TGCAGCGTTGAAGGCCTAGCGGATTACAATGAGCAGTTCTTC.

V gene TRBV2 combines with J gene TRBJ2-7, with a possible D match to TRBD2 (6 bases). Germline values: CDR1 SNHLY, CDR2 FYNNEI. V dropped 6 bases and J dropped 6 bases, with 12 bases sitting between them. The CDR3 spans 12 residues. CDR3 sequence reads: CASREGKREQYF. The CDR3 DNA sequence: TGTGCCAGCAGGGAGGGCAAGCGCGAGCAGTACTTC.

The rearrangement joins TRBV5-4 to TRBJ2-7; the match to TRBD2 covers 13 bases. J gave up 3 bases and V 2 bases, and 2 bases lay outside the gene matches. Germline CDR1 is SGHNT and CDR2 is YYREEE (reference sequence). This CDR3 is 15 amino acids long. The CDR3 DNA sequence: TGTGCCAGCAGCTTCGGGACTAGCGGGATCTACGAGCAGTACTTC. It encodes CASSFGTSGIYEQYF.

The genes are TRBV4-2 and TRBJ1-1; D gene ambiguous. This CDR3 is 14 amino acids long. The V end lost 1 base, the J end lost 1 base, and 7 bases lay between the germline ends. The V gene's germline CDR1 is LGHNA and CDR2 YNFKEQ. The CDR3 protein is CASSQGPRNTEAFF. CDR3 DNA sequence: TGTGCCAGCAGCCAAGGTCCCCGGAACACTGAAGCTTTCTTT.

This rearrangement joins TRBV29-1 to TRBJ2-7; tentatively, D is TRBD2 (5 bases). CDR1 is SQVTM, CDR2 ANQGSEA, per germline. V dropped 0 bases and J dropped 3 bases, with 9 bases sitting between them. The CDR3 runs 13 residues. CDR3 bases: TGCAGCGTTGAAGACACGGAGGACTACGAGCAGTACTTC. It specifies CSVEDTEDYEQYF.

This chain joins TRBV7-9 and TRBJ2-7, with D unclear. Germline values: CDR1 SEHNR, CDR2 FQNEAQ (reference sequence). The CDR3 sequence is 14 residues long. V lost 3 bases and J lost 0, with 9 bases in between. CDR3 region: CASSFPGSSYEQYF. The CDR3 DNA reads TGTGCCAGCAGCTTCCCGGGTAGCTCCTACGAGCAGTACTTC.

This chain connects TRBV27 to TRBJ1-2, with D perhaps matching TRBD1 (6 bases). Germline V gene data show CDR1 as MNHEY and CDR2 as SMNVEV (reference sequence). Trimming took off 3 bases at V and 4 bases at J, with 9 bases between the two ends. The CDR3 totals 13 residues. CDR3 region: CASSFGGAYGYTF. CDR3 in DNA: TGTGCCAGCAGTTTCGGGGGGGCCTATGGCTACACCTTC.

In DNA, the CDR3 is TGCGCCAGCAGCCATAGAGCTAGCTCCTACAATGAGCAGTTCTTC. Protein: CASSHRASSYNEQFF. The rearrangement joins TRBV4-3 to TRBJ2-1, with no clear D. Trimming cost V 3 bases and J 0 bases, with 9 bases left between them. The CDR3 totals 15 residues. Germline assignment: CDR1 LGHNA and CDR2 YSLEER.

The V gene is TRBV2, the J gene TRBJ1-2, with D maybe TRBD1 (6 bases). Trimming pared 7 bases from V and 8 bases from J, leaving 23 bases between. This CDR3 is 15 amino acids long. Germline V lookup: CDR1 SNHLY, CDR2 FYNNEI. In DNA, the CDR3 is TGTGCCAGCATGCCGCCGGGGACAACCTCGGAAGGCTACACCTTC. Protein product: CASMPPGTTSEGYTF.

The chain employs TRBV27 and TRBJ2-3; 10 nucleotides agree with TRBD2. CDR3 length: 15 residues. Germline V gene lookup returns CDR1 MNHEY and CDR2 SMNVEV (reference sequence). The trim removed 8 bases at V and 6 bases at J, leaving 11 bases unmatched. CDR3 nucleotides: TGTGCCAGCGGCCTTATAGCGGGAGGTAGGGATACGCAGTATTTT. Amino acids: CASGLIAGGRDTQYF.

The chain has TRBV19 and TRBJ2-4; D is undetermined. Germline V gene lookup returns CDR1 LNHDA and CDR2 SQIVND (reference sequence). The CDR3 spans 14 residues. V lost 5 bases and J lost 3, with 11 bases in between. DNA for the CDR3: TGTGCCAGTAGTCACCCAACCGGCAAAAACATTCAGTACTTC. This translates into CASSHPTGKNIQYF.

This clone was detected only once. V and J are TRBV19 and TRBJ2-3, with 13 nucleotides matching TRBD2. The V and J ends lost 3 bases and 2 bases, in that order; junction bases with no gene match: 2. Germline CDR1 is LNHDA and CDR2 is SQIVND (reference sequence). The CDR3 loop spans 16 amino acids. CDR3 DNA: TGTGCCAGTAGTATGGGACTAGCGGGACACACAGATACGCAGTATTTT. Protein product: CASSMGLAGHTDTQYF.

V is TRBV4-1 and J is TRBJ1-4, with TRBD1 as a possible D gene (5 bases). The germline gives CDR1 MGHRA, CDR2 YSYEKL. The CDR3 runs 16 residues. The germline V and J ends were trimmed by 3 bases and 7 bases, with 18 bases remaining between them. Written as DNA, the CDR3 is TGCGCCAGCAGCCATCCACCGGACACGTCTAGTGAAAAACTGTTTTTT. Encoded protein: CASSHPPDTSSEKLFF.

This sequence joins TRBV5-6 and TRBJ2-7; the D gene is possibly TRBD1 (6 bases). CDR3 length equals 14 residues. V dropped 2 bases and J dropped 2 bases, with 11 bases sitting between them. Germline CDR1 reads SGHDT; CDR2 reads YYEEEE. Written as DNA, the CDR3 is TGTGCCAGCAGCTTCTCGACAGGTGCCTACGAGCAGTACTTC. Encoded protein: CASSFSTGAYEQYF.

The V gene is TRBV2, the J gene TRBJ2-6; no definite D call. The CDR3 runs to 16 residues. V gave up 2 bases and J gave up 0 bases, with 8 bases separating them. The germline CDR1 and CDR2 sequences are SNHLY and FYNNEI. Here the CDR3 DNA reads TGTGCCAGCAGTGAAACGCAGATCTCTGGGGCCAACGTCCTGACTTTC. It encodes CASSETQISGANVLTF.

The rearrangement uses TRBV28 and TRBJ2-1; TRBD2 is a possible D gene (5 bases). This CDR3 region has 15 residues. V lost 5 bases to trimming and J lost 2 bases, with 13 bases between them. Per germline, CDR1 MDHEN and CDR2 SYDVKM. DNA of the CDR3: TGTGCCAGCAGTCCACTAGGCCCCACCTACAATGAGCAGTTCTTC. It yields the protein CASSPLGPTYNEQFF.

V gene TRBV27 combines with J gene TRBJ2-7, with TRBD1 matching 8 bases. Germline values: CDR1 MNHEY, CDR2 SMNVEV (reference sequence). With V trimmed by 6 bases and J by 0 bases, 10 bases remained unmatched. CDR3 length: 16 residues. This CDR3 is CASSQGAGLSSYEQYF. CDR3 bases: TGTGCCAGCAGCCAGGGGGCGGGTCTCAGCTCCTACGAGCAGTACTTC.

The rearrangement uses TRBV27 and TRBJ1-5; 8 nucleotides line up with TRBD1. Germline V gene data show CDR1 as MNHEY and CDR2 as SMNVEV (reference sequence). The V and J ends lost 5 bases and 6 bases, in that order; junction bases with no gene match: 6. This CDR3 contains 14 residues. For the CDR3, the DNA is TGTGCCAGCAGTCCTGGACAGGGAAGTCAGCCCCAGCATTTT. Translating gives CASSPGQGSQPQHF.

The chain's CDR3 is CASSGPPGLAGGGSTDTQYF. In DNA form, the CDR3 reads TGTGCCAGCAGCGGTCCCCCGGGACTAGCGGGAGGGGGGAGCACAGATACGCAGTATTTT. This rearrangement joins TRBV5-5 to TRBJ2-3, with TRBD2 matching 16 bases. The CDR3 extends over 20 amino acids. Unmatched junction bases numbered 11, after V lost 4 bases and J lost 0 bases. CDR1 is SGHKS, CDR2 YYEKEE, per germline (reference sequence).

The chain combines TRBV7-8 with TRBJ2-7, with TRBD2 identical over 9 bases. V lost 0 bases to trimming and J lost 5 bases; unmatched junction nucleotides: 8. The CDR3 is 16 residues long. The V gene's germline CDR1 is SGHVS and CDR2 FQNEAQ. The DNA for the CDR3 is TGTGCCAGCAGCTTAGCCGGGGCGGGAGGGCCAAACGAGCAGTACTTC. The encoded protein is CASSLAGAGGPNEQYF.

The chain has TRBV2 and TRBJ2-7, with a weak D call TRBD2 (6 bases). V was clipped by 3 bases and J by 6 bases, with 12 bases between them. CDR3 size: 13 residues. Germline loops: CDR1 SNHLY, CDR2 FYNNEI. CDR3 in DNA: TGTGCCAGCAGTGATGGTCAGGGAGGCGAGCAGTACTTC. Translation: CASSDGQGGEQYF.

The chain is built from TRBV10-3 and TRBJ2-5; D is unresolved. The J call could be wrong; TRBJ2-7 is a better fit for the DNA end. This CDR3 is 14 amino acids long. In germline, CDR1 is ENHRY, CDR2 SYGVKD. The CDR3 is CAISESSAPDEQYF. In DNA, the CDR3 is TGTGCCATCAGTGAGTCAAGCGCCCCTGACGAGCAGTACTTC.